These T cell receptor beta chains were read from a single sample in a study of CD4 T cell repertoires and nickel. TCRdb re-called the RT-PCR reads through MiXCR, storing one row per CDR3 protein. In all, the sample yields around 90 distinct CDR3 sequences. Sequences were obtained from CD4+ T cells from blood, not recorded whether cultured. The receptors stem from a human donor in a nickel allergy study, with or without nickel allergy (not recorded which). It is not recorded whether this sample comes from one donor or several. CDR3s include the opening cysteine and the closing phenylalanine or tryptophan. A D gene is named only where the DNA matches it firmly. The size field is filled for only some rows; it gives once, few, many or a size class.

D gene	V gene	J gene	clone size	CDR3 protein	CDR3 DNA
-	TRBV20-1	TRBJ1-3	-	CSARQGMIGNTIYF	TGCAGTGCTAGACAGGGGATGATTGGAAACACCATATATTTT
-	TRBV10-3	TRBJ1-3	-	CAISRSGEGNTIYF	TGTGCCATCTCCCGCTCAGGGGAAGGAAACACCATATATTTT
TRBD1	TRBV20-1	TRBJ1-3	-	CSARQGPLGNTIYF	TGCAGTGCCAGACAGGGCCCGCTTGGAAACACCATATATTTT
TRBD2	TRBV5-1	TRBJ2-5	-	CASSRSAGGLQETQYF	TGCGCCAGCAGCCGAAGCGCGGGGGGGCTCCAAGAGACCCAGTACTTC
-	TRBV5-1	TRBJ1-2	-	CASSSGANYGYTF	TGCGCCAGCAGCTCTGGGGCTAACTATGGCTACACCTTC
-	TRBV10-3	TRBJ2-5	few	CAINGAGNAQETQYF	TGTGCCATCAACGGAGCGGGTAACGCCCAAGAGACCCAGTACTTC
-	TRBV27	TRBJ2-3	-	CASSPTRGGATDTQYF	TGTGCCAGCAGTCCAACAAGGGGGGGGGCCACAGATACGCAGTATTTT